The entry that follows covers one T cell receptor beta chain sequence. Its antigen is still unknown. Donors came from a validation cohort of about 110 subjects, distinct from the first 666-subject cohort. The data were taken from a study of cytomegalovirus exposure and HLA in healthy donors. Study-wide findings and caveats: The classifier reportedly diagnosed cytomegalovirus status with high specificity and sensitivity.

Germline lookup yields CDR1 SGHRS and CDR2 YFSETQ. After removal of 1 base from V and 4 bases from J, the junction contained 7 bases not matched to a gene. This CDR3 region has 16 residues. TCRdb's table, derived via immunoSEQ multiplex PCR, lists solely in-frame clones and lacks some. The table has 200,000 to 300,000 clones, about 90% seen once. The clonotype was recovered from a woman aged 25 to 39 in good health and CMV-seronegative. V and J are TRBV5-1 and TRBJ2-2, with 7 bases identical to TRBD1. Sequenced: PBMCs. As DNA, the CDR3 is TGCGCCAGCAGCTTGTTAGGGGGCGAGGGCACCGGGGAGCTGTTTTTT. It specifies CASSLLGGEGTGELFF.